The 13 T cell receptor beta chains given below trace back to one sample, sequenced in a study of T-cell memory formation after mild COVID-19. Using its own MiXCR run on the 5' RACE reads, TCRdb lists one record per CDR3 protein. The sample carries 500,000 to 550,000 distinct CDR3 sequences, over 20% recorded once. The sample was PBMCs or a T cell subset sorted from them (not recorded which). The source of these receptors is an adult woman who had mild COVID-19 (a few samples of this study predate the infection). Cell type and time point are not known.

The CDR3 DNA reads TGCAGCGTTGAAGGGGGACAGTTGACAGATACGCAGTATTTT. Encoded protein: CSVEGGQLTDTQYF. This rearrangement joins TRBV29-1 to TRBJ2-3; TRBD1 matches at 7 bases. Unmatched junction bases numbered 4, after V lost 1 base and J lost 3 bases. CDR3 length equals 14 residues. CDR1 and CDR2 from the germline V gene are SQVTM and ANQGSEA.

This rearrangement joins TRBV7-2 to TRBJ2-1; 7 bases are shared with TRBD2. Germline values: CDR1 SGHTA, CDR2 FQGNSA. The V and J ends lost 0 bases and 10 bases, in that order; junction bases with no gene match: 6. CDR3 length equals 14 residues. The CDR3 DNA follows: TGTGCCAGCAGCTTAGCGGGAGGGCCACAAGAGCAGTTCTTC. It specifies CASSLAGGPQEQFF.

The J gene is TRBJ1-4, the V gene TRBV12-3 or TRBV12-4; no definite D call. The V end lost 6 bases, the J end lost 6 bases, and 11 bases lay between the germline ends. The CDR3 covers 13 residues. CDR3 in DNA: TGTGCCAGCAGCTCTAGGAACCATGAAAAACTGTTTTTT. It specifies CASSSRNHEKLFF.

This clonotype has only a few counts. The V gene is TRBV6-5, the J gene TRBJ2-7, with TRBD1 identical over 8 bases. In germline, CDR1 is MNHEY, CDR2 SVGAGI. V lost 8 bases, J lost 2 bases, and 11 bases stayed unmatched. CDR3 length: 15 residues. CDR3 region: CASHSGGGVAYEQYF. The CDR3 region has the DNA TGTGCCAGCCACTCAGGGGGCGGCGTTGCCTACGAGCAGTACTTC.

At least ten counts were recorded for this clonotype. This chain joins TRBV3-1 and TRBJ2-7, with D perhaps being TRBD1 or TRBD2 (6 bases each). Trimming pared 1 base from V and 3 bases from J, leaving 22 bases between. The germline gives CDR1 LGHDT, CDR2 YNNKEL (reference sequence). The CDR3 sequence is 18 residues long. The CDR3 nucleotides read TGTGCCAGCAGCCAAGGGCGGGAAGGGACAACAAGTTTCTACGAGCAGTACTTC. It translates to CASSQGREGTTSFYEQYF.

The CDR3 DNA reads as TGTGCCAGCAGCTACCGACTAGCGGGGATGACAGATACGCAGTATTTT. Amino acids: CASSYRLAGMTDTQYF. The chain has TRBV11-2 and TRBJ2-3, with 11 bases matching TRBD2. CDR3 length: 16 amino acids. CDR1 is SGHAT, CDR2 FQNNGV, per germline. The V segment lost 4 bases and the J segment 3 bases; nucleotides outside the gene matches: 6. Drawing the rest from reference TRBV11-2 and TRBJ2-3, the complete variable domain is EAGVAQSPRYKIIEKRQSVAFWCNPISGHATLYWYQQILGQGPKLLIQFQNNGVVDDSQLPKDRFSAERLKGVDSTLKIQPAKLEDSAVYLCASSYRLAGMTDTQYFGPGTRLTVL.

This sequence joins TRBV24-1 and TRBJ1-5, with D possibly matching TRBD1 (5 bases). V lost 3 bases and J 11 bases, leaving 10 bases between the germline ends. Germline lookup yields CDR1 KGHDR and CDR2 SFDVKD. CDR3 length: 12 residues. CDR3 sequence (DNA): TGTGCCACCAGTGATCCGGGGACCTCCCAGCATTTT. Translated: CATSDPGTSQHF.

The rearrangement joins TRBV19 to TRBJ2-3; D uncertain. The CDR3 has 14 residues. CDR1 and CDR2 from the germline V gene are LNHDA and SQIVND (reference sequence). The V end lost 4 bases, the J end lost 4 bases, and 12 bases lay between the germline ends. The CDR3 DNA is TGTGCCAGTAGTAGGGTCTCCTCCGCAGATACGCAGTATTTT. Protein: CASSRVSSADTQYF. Full variable domain (missing parts from reference TRBV19 and TRBJ2-3): DGGITQSPKYLFRKEGQNVTLSCEQNLNHDAMYWYRQDPGQGLRLIYYSQIVNDFQKGDIAEGYSVSREKKESFPLTVTSAQKNPTAFYLCASSRVSSADTQYFGPGTRLTVL.

In this sample, this clonotype turned up a few times. The chain couples TRBV29-1 to TRBJ2-3, with 10 bases fitting TRBD1. The CDR3 covers 13 residues. Losses at the gene ends were 7 bases for V and 3 bases for J; bases not matched to a gene: 4. Germline assignment: CDR1 SQVTM and CDR2 ANQGSEA. The CDR3 DNA follows: TGCAGCGCCAGACAGGGGGCTACAGATACGCAGTATTTT. Its protein product is CSARQGATDTQYF.

This clonotype was detected a few times. This chain connects TRBV7-9 to TRBJ2-5; D is uncertain. CDR1 SEHNR and CDR2 FQNEAQ come from the germline V gene (reference sequence). This CDR3 is built from 13 residues. V was shortened by 3 bases and J by 4 bases, with 9 bases between the two germline ends. In DNA form, the CDR3 reads TGTGCCAGCAGCTTGGTACGGCCAGAGACCCAGTACTTC. Amino acid sequence: CASSLVRPETQYF.

In its sample, this clonotype was seen a few times. The chain uses TRBV7-8 and TRBJ1-1, with TRBD1 matching over 7 bases. The ends lost 8 bases at V and 10 bases at J; junction bases unmatched: 4. CDR1 and CDR2 (germline): SGHVS, FQNEAQ. The CDR3 sequence is 10 residues long. CDR3 in DNA: TGTGCCAGCGCAGGGGGGGTAGCTTTCTTT. This gives the protein CASAGGVAFF.

The genes are TRBV2 and TRBJ2-5; D gene unclear. The CDR3 is 15 amino acids. Germline V gives CDR1 SNHLY, CDR2 FYNNEI. V gave up 2 bases and J gave up 1 base, with 11 bases separating them. The CDR3 DNA reads TGTGCCAGCAGTGAACGGGCCGCGATCCAAGAGACCCAGTACTTC. Its protein is CASSERAAIQETQYF. The variable domain in full, with the rest retrieved from reference TRBV2 and TRBJ2-5, is EPEVTQTPSHQVTQMGQEVILRCVPISNHLYFYWYRQILGQKVEFLVSFYNNEISEKSEIFDDQFSVERPDGSNFTLKIRSTKLEDSAMYFCASSERAAIQETQYFGPGTRLLVL.

This clonotype was seen more than once but under ten times. The rearrangement joins TRBV24-1 to TRBJ1-6; D is unclear. The CDR3 spans 14 residues. The germline CDR1 and CDR2 sequences are KGHDR and SFDVKD. Trimming pared 3 bases from V and 6 bases from J, leaving 8 bases between. The chain's CDR3 is CATSDKLPNSPLHF. The DNA for the CDR3 is TGTGCCACCAGTGATAAACTTCCTAATTCACCCCTCCACTTT.